Listed here are 27 T cell receptor beta chains from one sample, sequenced in a study of blood T cell repertoires in COVID-19. Clones were sequenced by immunoSEQ multiplex PCR, and TCRdb holds only the in-frame ones, with some missing. The table has under 300,000 clones, 70% to 90% seen once. Material for sequencing was PBMCs or T cells enriched from blood (not recorded which). Receptors originate from a woman in her forties or fifties who had recovered from COVID-19.

This chain uses TRBV12-5 with TRBJ1-5; no reliable D call. Germline V lookup: CDR1 LGHNT, CDR2 FRNRAP. CDR3 length: 13 residues. The V end was cut by 6 bases, the J end by 6 bases, with 12 bases between. CDR3 amino acids: CASGFYVGQPQHF. The CDR3 DNA is TGTGCTAGTGGGTTTTACGTCGGTCAGCCCCAGCATTTT.

The chain is built from TRBV2 and TRBJ2-5, with 8 positions matching TRBD2. This CDR3 spans 14 amino acids. Germline V gene sequence: CDR1 SNHLY, CDR2 FYNNEI. The V gene end was trimmed by 10 bases and the J gene end by 5 bases; junction bases not matched to a gene: 12. CDR3: CATSAEGGGETQYF. The CDR3, as DNA: TGTGCCACGTCTGCCGAGGGCGGGGGGGAGACCCAGTACTTC.

The rearrangement links TRBV2 to TRBJ1-5; TRBD1 agrees at 12 bases. J gave up 6 bases and V 4 bases, and 4 bases lay outside the gene matches. Germline V gene data show CDR1 as SNHLY and CDR2 as FYNNEI. The CDR3 totals 15 residues. CDR3 region: CASSAGTGGRQPQHF. In nucleotides, the CDR3 is TGTGCCAGCAGTGCGGGGACAGGGGGCCGTCAGCCCCAGCATTTT. Full variable domain (rest looked up from reference TRBV2 and TRBJ1-5): EPEVTQTPSHQVTQMGQEVILRCVPISNHLYFYWYRQILGQKVEFLVSFYNNEISEKSEIFDDQFSVERPDGSNFTLKIRSTKLEDSAMYFCASSAGTGGRQPQHFGDGTRLSIL.

The rearrangement links TRBV5-5 to TRBJ1-2; D is uncertain. Germline V gene sequence: CDR1 SGHKS, CDR2 YYEKEE (reference sequence). There are 12 residues in the CDR3. The V gene lost 0 bases and the J gene lost 4 bases, with 4 bases spanning the gap. CDR3 in DNA: TGTGCCAGCAGCTTGGACGGCTATGGCTACACCTTC. Protein sequence: CASSLDGYGYTF.

The chain uses TRBV5-5 and TRBJ1-6; the D gene is possibly TRBD1 (5 bases). V gave up 2 bases and J gave up 10 bases, with 10 bases separating them. The CDR3 runs 13 residues. CDR1 and CDR2 from the germline V gene are SGHKS and YYEKEE (reference sequence). CDR3 amino acids: CASSFRGESPLHF. The CDR3 DNA follows: TGTGCCAGCAGCTTTCGGGGGGAATCACCCCTCCACTTT.

This chain connects TRBV27 to TRBJ2-7; 7 nucleotides line up with TRBD1. Germline CDR1 reads MNHEY; CDR2 reads SMNVEV (reference sequence). Unmatched junction bases numbered 7, after V lost 5 bases and J lost 3 bases. This CDR3 comprises 14 residues. The CDR3 here is CASSDRVTFYEQYF. The CDR3 nucleotides read TGTGCCAGCAGTGACAGGGTGACTTTCTACGAGCAGTACTTC.

V and J are TRBV20-1 and TRBJ2-4; 8 nucleotides agree with TRBD2. Germline V lookup: CDR1 DFQATT, CDR2 SNEGSKA (reference sequence). This CDR3 has 11 residues. The trim removed 3 bases at V and 12 bases at J, leaving 4 bases unmatched. The CDR3 region has the DNA TGCAGTGCTAGCGGGAGGGACGGTCAGTACTTC. Its protein product is CSASGRDGQYF.

The table lists this clone with a few counts. The chain carries TRBV5-4 and TRBJ1-2, with 8 nucleotides matching TRBD1. Germline values: CDR1 SGHNT, CDR2 YYREEE (reference sequence). The CDR3 consists of 13 residues. V dropped 2 bases and J dropped 6; count of bases not matched to a gene: 3. The CDR3 DNA sequence: TGTGCCAGCAGCTTACCAGGGGGCGATGGCTACACCTTC. Translating it yields CASSLPGGDGYTF.

This chain uses TRBV28 with TRBJ2-7, with D possibly being TRBD1 (6 bases). Germline loops: CDR1 MDHEN, CDR2 SYDVKM. The CDR3 is made up of 14 amino acids. Trimming cost V 6 bases and J 0 bases, with 12 bases left between them. In nucleotides, the CDR3 is TGTGCCAGCAGCATAGGGGGTAGCTCCTACGAGCAGTACTTC. It specifies CASSIGGSSYEQYF.

The rearrangement joins TRBV6-5 to TRBJ2-1; the match to TRBD2 covers 8 bases. CDR3 length: 14 residues. V gave up 4 bases and J gave up 4 bases; unmatched junction bases: 3. Per the germline V gene, CDR1 is MNHEY and CDR2 is SVGAGI. The CDR3 coding sequence is TGTGCCAGCAGTTTGGAGCGGGAGTACAATGAGCAGTTCTTC. Residues: CASSLEREYNEQFF.

This rearrangement joins TRBV5-1 to TRBJ2-2; a weak D match, TRBD1 (6 bases). From germline, CDR1 is SGHRS and CDR2 YFSETQ. The V end lost 4 bases, the J end lost 0 bases, and 10 bases lay between the germline ends. This CDR3 is 15 amino acids long. This CDR3 reads CASSTRTANTGELFF. The CDR3 DNA is TGCGCCAGCAGCACCAGGACAGCGAACACCGGGGAGCTGTTTTTT.

In DNA form, the CDR3 reads TGTGCCAGCAGCTTTTGGGCAACAGATACGCAGTATTTT. Residues: CASSFWATDTQYF. The genes are TRBV5-4 and TRBJ2-3; unclear D gene. Germline assignment: CDR1 SGHNT and CDR2 YYREEE (reference sequence). V lost 2 bases to trimming and J lost 3 bases, with 7 bases between them. The CDR3 runs to 13 residues. Supplemented by reference TRBV5-4 and TRBJ2-3, the full variable domain reads ETGVTQSPTHLIKTRGQQVTLRCSSQSGHNTVSWYQQALGQGPQFIFQYYREEENGRGNFPPRFSGLQFPNYSSELNVNALELDDSALYLCASSFWATDTQYFGPGTRLTVL.

The chain couples TRBV6-2 or TRBV6-3 to TRBJ2-7; D unclear. The germline V and J ends were trimmed by 0 bases and 6 bases, with 6 bases remaining between them. There are 12 residues in the CDR3. Germline lookup yields CDR1 MNHEY and CDR2 SVGEGT. The CDR3: CASSYSFGEQYF. CDR3 in DNA: TGTGCCAGCAGTTACTCCTTCGGCGAGCAGTACTTC.

The chain is built from TRBV5-4 and TRBJ2-7, with TRBD2 identical over 12 bases. V was clipped by 0 bases and J by 5 bases; unmatched bases: 3. Germline CDR1 reads SGHNT; CDR2 reads YYREEE (reference sequence). The CDR3 has 15 amino acids. The CDR3 reads CASSLASGRVNEQYF. The CDR3 DNA is TGTGCCAGCAGCTTGGCTAGCGGGAGGGTAAACGAGCAGTACTTC.

CDR3 region: CASSLVPGGTDTQYF. The CDR3 DNA sequence: TGTGCCAGCAGCTTGGTACCGGGAGGCACAGATACGCAGTATTTT. The rearrangement uses TRBV5-6 and TRBJ2-3; possible D gene TRBD2, 6 bases. The V end was cut by 0 bases, the J end by 1 base, with 9 bases between. This CDR3 region has 15 residues. Looked up from germline, CDR1 is SGHDT and CDR2 is YYEEEE.

This clone was found once. The rearrangement links TRBV30 to TRBJ1-6; D gene ambiguous. Germline values: CDR1 GTSNPN, CDR2 SVGIG (reference sequence). The CDR3 extends over 15 amino acids. With 3 bases removed from V and 0 bases from J, the gap between germline ends came to 9 bases. This CDR3 reads CAWRIKSSYNSPLHF. CDR3 coding DNA: TGTGCCTGGAGAATCAAGAGCTCCTATAATTCACCCCTCCACTTT.

The chain has TRBV10-2 and TRBJ2-7; 8 bases fit TRBD1. Trimming removed 4 bases from V and 2 bases from J; junction bases left unmatched: 4. CDR1 and CDR2 from the germline V gene are WSHSY and SAAADI. The length of the CDR3 is 14 residues. The CDR3 loop reads CASSARQGTYEQYF. The CDR3 nucleotides are TGCGCCAGCAGTGCAAGACAGGGGACCTACGAGCAGTACTTC.

The rearrangement links TRBV11-2 to TRBJ1-1; 8 nucleotides agree with TRBD1. V lost 1 base to trimming and J lost 6 bases; unmatched junction nucleotides: 7. The CDR3 consists of 15 residues. CDR1 is SGHAT and CDR2 is FQNNGV in the germline V gene. The CDR3 DNA reads TGTGCCAGCAGCTTAGCAGGGACAGGACGCGCTGAAGCTTTCTTT. Its translation is CASSLAGTGRAEAFF.

V gene TRBV18 combines with J gene TRBJ1-2; no clear D gene. This CDR3 spans 16 amino acids. CDR1 is KGHSH, CDR2 LQKENI, per germline. The V end was cut by 0 bases, the J end by 3 bases, with 14 bases between. This CDR3 is CASSPPGFVRDYGYTF. CDR3 DNA sequence: TGTGCCAGCTCACCACCGGGTTTTGTGAGGGACTATGGCTACACCTTC.

This sequence joins TRBV15 and TRBJ1-4; TRBD1 might be the D (6 bases). Trimming took 0 bases from V and 8 from J, leaving 16 bases between them. Germline CDR1 LNHNV, CDR2 YYDKDF (reference sequence). The CDR3 has 16 residues. CDR3: CATSRDVIQGGEKLFF. The CDR3 DNA reads as TGTGCCACCAGCAGAGATGTGATACAGGGAGGGGAAAAACTGTTTTTT.

This clone was counted only a few times. This sequence joins TRBV28 and TRBJ2-3, with D perhaps TRBD2 (6 bases). The CDR3 loop spans 15 amino acids. The germline V gene has CDR1 MDHEN and CDR2 SYDVKM. The ends were cut back, 6 bases at V and 2 bases at J, with 15 bases in the middle. Here the CDR3 reads CASRSGTDYTDTQYF. CDR3 DNA: TGTGCCAGCAGATCCGGGACGGACTACACAGATACGCAGTATTTT.

V and J are TRBV9 and TRBJ2-3, with a possible D match to TRBD2 (6 bases). V shed 0 bases and J shed 2 bases, with 10 bases lying between them. This CDR3 comprises 15 residues. Germline V gene data show CDR1 as SGDLS and CDR2 as YYNGEE. CDR3 sequence: CASSVELADTDTQYF. For the CDR3, the DNA is TGTGCCAGCAGCGTAGAATTAGCGGACACAGATACGCAGTATTTT. Based on the CDR3 plus reference TRBV9 and TRBJ2-3, the full variable domain is DSGVTQTPKHLITATGQRVTLRCSPRSGDLSVYWYQQSLDQGLQFLIQYYNGEERAKGNILERFSAQQFPDLHSELNLSSLELGDSALYFCASSVELADTDTQYFGPGTRLTVL.

Of note for this clone: The junction differs from germline at one of its ends, possibly a read error. This chain uses TRBV13 with TRBJ2-2; D is undetermined. CDR3 length equals 12 residues. Germline V CDR1 and CDR2: PRHDT, FYEKMQ (reference sequence). The CDR3: CASSFHTGELFF. The CDR3, as DNA: TGTGCCAGCAGCTTTCACACGGGGGAGCTGTTTTTT.

This sequence joins TRBV29-1 and TRBJ2-5, with TRBD1 matching over 7 bases. This CDR3 is 15 amino acids long. J gave up 2 bases and V 7 bases, and 13 bases lay outside the gene matches. In germline, CDR1 is SQVTM, CDR2 ANQGSEA. CDR3 nucleotides: TGCAGCGCACCGGACTTGACAGGGCCTCAAGAGACCCAGTACTTC. Its protein is CSAPDLTGPQETQYF.

This chain uses TRBV19 with TRBJ2-6; 8 nucleotides line up with TRBD2. Losses at the gene ends were 5 bases for V and 0 bases for J; bases not matched to a gene: 6. This CDR3 comprises 17 residues. Germline values: CDR1 LNHDA, CDR2 SQIVND (reference sequence). The CDR3 protein is CASSRGGARSGANVLTF. The CDR3 DNA sequence: TGTGCCAGTAGTCGGGGGGGAGCCCGCTCTGGGGCCAACGTCCTGACTTTC.

The chain uses TRBV19 and TRBJ2-1; the match to TRBD2 covers 7 bases. J was trimmed by 4 bases and V by 5 bases; bases with no gene match: 11. In germline, CDR1 is LNHDA, CDR2 SQIVND (reference sequence). The CDR3 consists of 16 residues. CDR3 amino acids: CASSPRGGGIYNEQFF. CDR3 coding DNA: TGTGCCAGTAGTCCCCGCGGCGGGGGAATTTACAATGAGCAGTTCTTC.

The chain couples TRBV25-1 to TRBJ1-4; the D is unclear. The CDR3 runs to 16 residues. Trimming pared 2 bases from V and 0 bases from J, leaving 10 bases between. Per the germline V gene, CDR1 is MGHDK and CDR2 is SYGVNS. This chain's CDR3 is CASSERGGPTNEKLFF. The CDR3 DNA reads TGTGCCAGCAGTGAACGAGGAGGACCAACTAATGAAAAACTGTTTTTT.